Below, 21 T cell receptor beta chains from the same sample are listed, as sequenced in a study of blood T cell repertoires in COVID-19. TCRdb's table, derived via immunoSEQ multiplex PCR, lists solely in-frame clones and lacks some. The sample consists of a few hundred thousand clones, around nine tenths of them appearing once. The material sequenced was peripheral blood. The receptor set was obtained from a man in his thirties or forties with acute or convalescent COVID-19.

A single count supports this clone. V and J are TRBV6-5 and TRBJ1-5, with no clear D. The germline CDR1 and CDR2 sequences are MNHEY and SVGAGI. V gave up 7 bases and J gave up 0 bases, with 10 bases separating them. This CDR3 contains 14 residues. The CDR3 DNA sequence: TGTGCCAGCAACCGAGCGCTTAGCAATCAGCCCCAGCATTTT. This translates into CASNRALSNQPQHF.

This clone was seen once. V usage is TRBV7-8 and J usage is TRBJ2-5; D gene uncertain. The germline CDR1 and CDR2 sequences are SGHVS and FQNEAQ. The CDR3 sequence is 12 residues long. Between the trimmed V and J ends, which lost 0 bases and 7 bases, there was a span of 6 bases. CDR3 sequence reads: CASSLASGTQYF. CDR3 DNA sequence: TGTGCCAGCAGCTTAGCCTCCGGGACCCAGTACTTC.

CDR3 in amino acids: CASSLGRSNYGYTF. The DNA of the CDR3 is TGTGCCAGCAGCTTAGGCAGGTCTAACTATGGCTACACCTTC. The rearrangement links TRBV7-2 to TRBJ1-2; unclear D gene. The V gene lost 1 base and the J gene lost 0 bases, with 6 bases spanning the gap. This CDR3 contains 14 residues. CDR1 and CDR2 from the germline V gene are SGHTA and FQGNSA.

This rearrangement joins TRBV11-3 to TRBJ1-5, with D perhaps matching TRBD1 (5 bases). The V end was cut by 0 bases, the J end by 5 bases, with 14 bases between. Germline V lookup: CDR1 SGHNT, CDR2 YENEEA. The CDR3 length is 16 residues. In nucleotides, the CDR3 is TGTGCCAGCAGCTTAGATGGAGGGGTAGGGGATCAGCCCCAGCATTTT. Protein: CASSLDGGVGDQPQHF.

A few counts support this clone. CDR3 loop: CASTGGGIPSGYTF. CDR3 sequence (DNA): TGCGCCAGCACGGGCGGCGGGATCCCCTCCGGCTACACCTTC. V is TRBV5-1 and J is TRBJ1-2, with unresolved D. Germline CDR1 and CDR2: SGHRS and YFSETQ. This CDR3 has 14 amino acids. The V end lost 6 bases, the J end lost 8 bases, and 20 bases lay between the germline ends.

The CDR3 bases are TGTGCCAGTAAGAGACGGGGAATAGGAGCTTTCTTT. Its protein product is CASKRRGIGAFF. This sequence joins TRBV19 and TRBJ1-1; D is ambiguous. This CDR3 comprises 12 residues. With 7 bases removed from V and 10 bases from J, the gap between germline ends came to 16 bases. CDR1 LNHDA and CDR2 SQIVND come from the germline V gene (reference sequence).

This chain uses TRBV29-1 with TRBJ1-2; D unclear. The CDR3 contains 15 residues. The germline V gene encodes CDR1 SQVTM and CDR2 ANQGSEA. V lost 0 bases, J lost 2 bases, and 13 bases lay in between. The CDR3 DNA sequence: TGCAGCGTTGAAGATCTCCTAGGTAGGAACTATGGCTACACCTTC. Its translation is CSVEDLLGRNYGYTF.

The chain carries TRBV6-1 and TRBJ2-7; 7 positions match TRBD2. With 3 bases clipped from V and 2 bases from J, the junction kept 10 bases outside the gene matches. The CDR3 covers 16 residues. Germline lookup yields CDR1 MNHNS and CDR2 SASEGT. The chain's CDR3 is CASSDHLADRTYEQYF. In DNA form, the CDR3 reads TGTGCCAGCAGTGACCATCTAGCGGATAGGACCTACGAGCAGTACTTC.

J is TRBJ1-1 and V is TRBV12-2. TRBV12-2 is a pseudogene segment. The CDR3 consists of 16 residues. CDR3 sequence reads: CASQRSAGGPRAEAFF. For the CDR3, the DNA is TGTGCAAGCCAACGCTCAGCGGGGGGGCCGAGGGCAGAAGCTTTCTTT.

This chain connects TRBV6-5 to TRBJ1-5; 10 bases align to TRBD1. This CDR3 is 15 amino acids long. Germline CDR1 reads MNHEY; CDR2 reads SVGAGI. V was clipped by 5 bases and J by 4 bases; unmatched bases: 5. CDR3 sequence (DNA): TGTGCCAGCAGTAGGGACAGGGGAGGGAATCAGCCCCAGCATTTT. Translating it yields CASSRDRGGNQPQHF.

The chain has TRBV7-2 and TRBJ2-2, with D possibly TRBD1 on 5 matching bases. V was clipped by 2 bases and J by 5 bases, with 9 bases between them. The V gene's germline CDR1 is SGHTA and CDR2 FQGNSA. The CDR3 is 14 residues long. In DNA, the CDR3 is TGTGCCAGCAGCTTACTGACAGTTACCGGGGAGCTGTTTTTT. This sequence encodes CASSLLTVTGELFF.

V and J are TRBV9 and TRBJ2-1; 9 bases line up with TRBD2. The CDR3 has 15 residues. Germline-derived CDR1 and CDR2 are SGDLS and YYNGEE. Trimming removed 0 bases from V and 9 bases from J; junction bases left unmatched: 7. The CDR3 sequence: CASSVVAGGPFEQFF. The CDR3, as DNA: TGTGCCAGCAGCGTAGTTGCGGGAGGGCCTTTTGAGCAGTTCTTC. Looking up the rest from reference TRBV9 and TRBJ2-1 gives the full variable domain: DSGVTQTPKHLITATGQRVTLRCSPRSGDLSVYWYQQSLDQGLQFLIQYYNGEERAKGNILERFSAQQFPDLHSELNLSSLELGDSALYFCASSVVAGGPFEQFFGPGTRLTVL.

In its sample, this clone was seen a few times. The V and J genes are TRBV25-1 and TRBJ1-2; D ambiguous. V was shortened by 3 bases and J by 8 bases, with 10 bases between the two germline ends. Germline V gene lookup returns CDR1 MGHDK and CDR2 SYGVNS. The CDR3 is 12 amino acids. The CDR3 sequence is CASSESWRGYTF. The CDR3 nucleotides are TGTGCCAGCAGTGAGTCCTGGCGGGGCTACACCTTC.

This chain uses TRBV7-9 with TRBJ2-7; possibly TRBD1 for D (6 bases). CDR3 length: 12 residues. From germline, CDR1 is SEHNR and CDR2 FQNEAQ (reference sequence). The V end lost 5 bases, the J end lost 8 bases, and 13 bases lay between the germline ends. CDR3: CASSPTGSKQYF. The DNA for the CDR3 is TGTGCCAGCAGCCCTACAGGGTCCAAGCAGTACTTC.

V usage is TRBV5-5 and J usage is TRBJ1-2; 9 bases align to TRBD1. CDR3 length equals 15 residues. V shed 7 bases, J shed 2 bases, and the junction held 9 bases outside the gene matches. CDR1 is SGHKS and CDR2 is YYEKEE in the germline V gene (reference sequence). CDR3 sequence (DNA): TGTGCCAGCGGGGACAGGGAAACAGGAAACTATGGCTACACCTTC. Translating it yields CASGDRETGNYGYTF.

The gene calls are TRBV28 and TRBJ1-5, with D tentatively TRBD1 (6 bases). Trimming took off 3 bases at V and 5 bases at J, with 14 bases between the two ends. CDR3 length equals 15 residues. Germline-derived CDR1 and CDR2 are MDHEN and SYDVKM. CDR3 DNA: TGTGCCAGCAGTTTTGGAGGACAGTATCATCAGCCCCAGCATTTT. It translates to CASSFGGQYHQPQHF.

The chain has TRBV6-5 and TRBJ1-4; 8 nucleotides agree with TRBD1. The junction had 8 bases not matched to a gene; V was cut back by 10 bases and J by 7 bases. The germline V gene encodes CDR1 MNHEY and CDR2 SVGAGI. CDR3 length equals 13 residues. CDR3 DNA sequence: TGTGCCACCTACAGGGGGAATACTGAAAAACTGTTTTTT. Translation gives CATYRGNTEKLFF.

The chain employs TRBV30 and TRBJ2-3, with D perhaps TRBD2 (7 bases). Trimming stripped 4 bases from V and 5 bases from J, with 16 bases between. The CDR3 is made up of 14 amino acids. From germline, CDR1 is GTSNPN and CDR2 SVGIG (reference sequence). In nucleotides, the CDR3 is TGTGCCTGGACCTTAGGGGGGGCGGAAGATACGCAGTATTTT. It translates to CAWTLGGAEDTQYF.

V gene TRBV5-6 combines with J gene TRBJ2-4; D gene unclear. Germline CDR1 SGHDT, CDR2 YYEEEE. Trimming removed 3 bases from V and 5 bases from J, with 18 bases in between. The CDR3 covers 16 residues. The DNA of the CDR3 is TGTGCCAGCAGCTCAAGAAGTATTACTTTACAAAACATTCAGTACTTC. Translated: CASSSRSITLQNIQYF. The complete variable domain, with remaining parts taken from reference TRBV5-6 and TRBJ2-4, reads DAGVTQSPTHLIKTRGQQVTLRCSPKSGHDTVSWYQQALGQGPQFIFQYYEEEERQRGNFPDRFSGHQFPNYSSELNVNALLLGDSALYLCASSSRSITLQNIQYFGAGTRLSVL.

The V and J genes are TRBV3-1 (or the pseudogene TRBV3-2) and TRBJ1-1; D is unclear. The CDR3 totals 13 residues. Deletions cut 3 bases from V and 0 bases from J, with 5 bases between. CDR1 LGHDT and CDR2 YNNKEL come from the germline V gene (reference sequence). Here the CDR3 reads CASSQDLNTEAFF. The CDR3 DNA reads TGTGCCAGCAGCCAGGACTTGAACACTGAAGCTTTCTTT.

The rearrangement joins TRBV24-1 to TRBJ2-3; 7 nucleotides agree with TRBD1. Trimming removed 3 bases from V and 3 bases from J; junction bases left unmatched: 5. Germline V lookup: CDR1 KGHDR, CDR2 SFDVKD. CDR3 length equals 15 residues. The CDR3 reads CATSDEGTATDTQYF. The DNA of the CDR3 is TGTGCCACCAGTGATGAGGGGACAGCTACAGATACGCAGTATTTT.